One sample yielded the 11 T cell receptor beta chains listed below, sequenced in a study of T cells in Graves' hyperthyroidism and ophthalmopathy. Regions amplified from RNA transcripts were the TCR beta CDR3 regions. The TCR CDR3 was amplified in a first-round RT-PCR using the HTBI primer set. A single record per CDR3 protein comes from TCRdb applying MiXCR to the multiplex PCR reads. The sample has around 760,000 distinct CDR3 sequences; approximately 36% are singletons. The sample taken for sequencing was blood. These receptors came from a woman in her forties with Graves' hyperthyroidism.

As concerns this clonotype: This may stem from a read error, because a much larger clone lies one nucleotide away. The rearrangement links TRBV7-9 to TRBJ1-5; tentative D call: TRBD1 (5 bases). V dropped 5 bases and J dropped 6 bases, with 14 bases sitting between them. CDR1 is SEHNR, CDR2 FQNEAQ, per germline (reference sequence). The CDR3 has 14 residues. CDR3 loop: CASSRRDQGQPQHF. The CDR3 nucleotides read TGTGCCAGCAGCCGCCGGGACCAGGGTCAGCCCCAGCATTTT.

This chain connects TRBV14 to TRBJ2-7; no clear D. The CDR3 runs to 16 residues. The germline V and J ends were trimmed by 5 bases and 4 bases, with 21 bases remaining between them. Germline V gene data show CDR1 as SGHDN and CDR2 as FVKESK. The CDR3 spells CASSNYDRVLAYEQYF. CDR3 DNA: TGTGCCAGCAGCAATTACGACCGGGTCCTCGCATACGAGCAGTACTTC.

V and J are TRBV5-1 and TRBJ1-2, with a possible D match to TRBD1 (6 bases). Germline CDR1 reads SGHRS; CDR2 reads YFSETQ. V gave up 3 bases and J gave up 8 bases, with 20 bases separating them. The CDR3 loop spans 15 amino acids. CDR3 nucleotide sequence: TGCGCCAGCAGCTATAACAGGGCGTCGATGGGAGGCTACACCTTC. Translation: CASSYNRASMGGYTF.

V usage is TRBV2 and J usage is TRBJ2-7; D is ambiguous. Germline loops: CDR1 SNHLY, CDR2 FYNNEI. This CDR3 region has 13 residues. Trimming shortened V by 5 bases and J by 7 bases, and 15 bases separated the two germline ends. The CDR3 bases are TGTGCCAGCAGTTTACTGGGATCGCGAGAGCAGTACTTC. Its protein product is CASSLLGSREQYF.

This clonotype was seen repeatedly, ten times or more. The gene calls are TRBV29-1 and TRBJ1-2; D may be TRBD1 (5 bases). V shed 4 bases and J shed 0 bases, with 15 bases lying between them. The germline V gene encodes CDR1 SQVTM and CDR2 ANQGSEA. This CDR3 is 15 amino acids long. Here the CDR3 DNA reads TGCAGCGTTGTTGGGGGTTCTAAGACTAACTATGGCTACACCTTC. Translated: CSVVGGSKTNYGYTF.

The chain employs TRBV5-1 and TRBJ1-1, with no clear D. V was pared by 0 bases and J by 3 bases, with 12 bases between. The CDR3 spans 15 residues. Germline V gives CDR1 SGHRS, CDR2 YFSETQ. The CDR3 region has the DNA TGCGCCAGCAGCTTGGCCCTTACAGTTGACACTGAAGCTTTCTTT. It yields the protein CASSLALTVDTEAFF.

This clonotype was observed many times. The chain carries TRBV12-3 or TRBV12-4 and TRBJ1-5, with unresolved D. The CDR3 spans 15 residues. Between the trimmed V and J ends, which lost 5 bases and 5 bases, there was a span of 16 bases. CDR3 DNA: TGTGCCAGCAGTCCCGACGCCCAGGCGGATCAGCCCCAGCATTTT. Translating it yields CASSPDAQADQPQHF.

A few counts support this clonotype. A much bigger clone sits one base away, suggesting this may be a read error. V is TRBV7-9 and J is TRBJ1-2, with D perhaps TRBD1 (5 bases). The CDR3 has 11 residues. The germline gives CDR1 SEHNR, CDR2 FQNEAQ (reference sequence). Between the trimmed V and J ends, which lost 8 bases and 12 bases, there was a span of 16 bases. Here the CDR3 reads CASGTGWGHTF. CDR3 DNA sequence: TGTGCCAGCGGCACTGGGTGGGGCCACACCTTC.

This clonotype was seen more than once but under ten times. CDR3 in DNA: TGTGCCAGCAGGGGACAGGGAACAACTAATGAAAAACTGTTTTTT. The encoded protein is CASRGQGTTNEKLFF. V usage is TRBV2 and J usage is TRBJ1-4; 9 bases line up with TRBD1. V dropped 6 bases and J dropped 0; count of bases not matched to a gene: 2. The CDR3 is made up of 15 amino acids. From germline, CDR1 is SNHLY and CDR2 FYNNEI.

V and J are TRBV20-1 and TRBJ2-5, with 8 bases aligning to TRBD2. Germline values: CDR1 DFQATT, CDR2 SNEGSKA (reference sequence). This CDR3 comprises 12 residues. Unmatched junction bases numbered 5, after V lost 6 bases and J lost 5 bases. The CDR3 DNA reads as TGCAGTGCCGGGGGGGCGAGGGAGACCCAGTACTTC. The encoded protein is CSAGGARETQYF.

The sample holds many counts of this clonotype. The CDR3 reads CASTPGSTGYEQYF. The DNA of the CDR3 is TGTGCCAGCACCCCGGGGAGTACCGGCTACGAGCAGTACTTC. The genes are TRBV7-2 and TRBJ2-7, with a tentative D call TRBD2 (5 bases). CDR1 and CDR2 from the germline V gene are SGHTA and FQGNSA. V shed 7 bases and J shed 3 bases, with 16 bases lying between them. The CDR3 consists of 14 residues.